This T cell receptor (beta chain) emerged from a study of cytomegalovirus exposure and HLA in healthy donors. Primers: 60 Vbeta forward and 13 Jbeta reverse. The data were produced by immunoSEQ multiplex PCR, yet TCRdb's version contains in-frame clones alone and is incomplete. In the table there are some 270,000 clones, 92% of which are singletons. This CDR3 is built from 17 residues. The ends lost 0 bases at V and 4 bases at J; junction bases unmatched: 12. Per germline, CDR1 GTSNPN and CDR2 SVGIG (reference sequence). Sequencing was performed on PBMCs. V and J are TRBV30 and TRBJ2-5; 9 bases fit TRBD2. The receptor was isolated from a girl aged 2-10 years in good health and CMV-seronegative. The CDR3 sequence is CAWSVGASGNSGETQYF. DNA for the CDR3: TGTGCCTGGAGTGTGGGGGCTAGCGGGAACTCCGGAGAGACCCAGTACTTC.